The clone carrying this T cell receptor (beta chain) has more than one count but fewer than ten. Amplification yielded TCR beta CDR3 regions, with RNA transcripts as the source. The HTBI primer set drove a first-round RT-PCR of the TCR CDR3. From the multiplex PCR reads, TCRdb called clonotypes with MiXCR, one entry per CDR3 protein. The sample records 650,000 to 700,000 distinct CDR3 sequences, approximately 15% being singletons. This record comes from a study of T cells in Graves' hyperthyroidism and ophthalmopathy. The sequence derives from a man aged 50-59 years with Graves' hyperthyroidism. The sample was blood.

CDR3 loop: CSVRTGNTYEQYF. The CDR3 nucleotides are TGCAGCGTCAGGACAGGGAACACCTACGAGCAGTACTTC. The chain carries TRBV29-1 and TRBJ2-7, with 8 bases lining up with TRBD1. The length of the CDR3 is 13 residues. CDR1 and CDR2 (germline): SQVTM, ANQGSEA. The trim removed 6 bases at V and 2 bases at J, leaving 6 bases unmatched.